Each of the 21 T cell receptor beta chains below was sequenced from the same sample in a study of shared clonotypes between healthy human individuals. The method was immunoSEQ multiplex PCR; TCRdb's version includes in-frame clones alone and lacks a portion of them. The data contain some 1,600,000 clones, 95% to 99% of them singletons. Specimen: naive CD4+ T cells sorted from blood. Subset indicated: CD45RA+ positively selected. These receptors were collected from a man aged 25 to 45 in good health.

A single count supports this clone. The CDR3 sequence is CASSLRAGSDPPYEQYF. The CDR3 region has the DNA TGTGCCAGCAGCTTACGAGCCGGGTCGGACCCTCCCTACGAGCAGTACTTC. This chain joins TRBV7-9 and TRBJ2-7; no definite D call. In germline, CDR1 is SEHNR, CDR2 FQNEAQ (reference sequence). V lost 2 bases, J lost 2 bases, and 19 bases lay in between. CDR3 length: 17 residues.

The V gene is TRBV30, the J gene TRBJ1-5, with unresolved D. CDR1 and CDR2 from the germline V gene are GTSNPN and SVGIG (reference sequence). This CDR3 has 17 amino acids. V shed 2 bases and J shed 0 bases, with 17 bases lying between them. For the CDR3, the DNA is TGTGCCTGGAGTCCCACACTAGGACGGATTAGCAATCAGCCCCAGCATTTT. This encodes CAWSPTLGRISNQPQHF.

This clone was recorded once. This chain connects TRBV20-1 to TRBJ2-7; D is unclear. The V gene lost 3 bases and the J gene lost 5 bases, with 8 bases spanning the gap. The CDR3 contains 11 residues. Germline V gives CDR1 DFQATT, CDR2 SNEGSKA (reference sequence). CDR3 bases: TGCAGTGCTAGGATGATCCACGAGCAGTACTTC. Translation: CSARMIHEQYF.

This sequence joins TRBV5-4 and TRBJ2-4; no clear D. Germline V gives CDR1 SGHNT, CDR2 YYREEE (reference sequence). The CDR3 is 15 amino acids. V was trimmed by 4 bases and J by 2 bases, leaving 13 bases between them. CDR3 sequence: CASSEADVSKNIQYF. Here the CDR3 DNA reads TGTGCCAGCAGCGAAGCAGACGTGTCCAAAAACATTCAGTACTTC.

This chain joins TRBV9 and TRBJ2-1, with a possible D match to TRBD2 (6 bases). Trimming stripped 4 bases from V and 0 bases from J, with 14 bases between. There are 16 residues in the CDR3. Germline-derived CDR1 and CDR2 are SGDLS and YYNGEE. CDR3 DNA: TGTGCCAGCAGCCCCGGGGGTAGCGGCTCCTACAATGAGCAGTTCTTC. Translating gives CASSPGGSGSYNEQFF.

The chain carries TRBV11-2 and TRBJ2-5; weak D call: TRBD2 (6 bases). Trimming cost V 7 bases and J 5 bases, with 20 bases left between them. Germline V gene lookup returns CDR1 SGHAT and CDR2 FQNNGV. The CDR3 contains 15 residues. The CDR3 DNA follows: TGTGCCAGCATCCTCGAAGGGGAGGCTCTTGAGACCCAGTACTTC. It yields the protein CASILEGEALETQYF. The entire variable domain, with the rest obtained from reference TRBV11-2 and TRBJ2-5, is as follows: EAGVAQSPRYKIIEKRQSVAFWCNPISGHATLYWYQQILGQGPKLLIQFQNNGVVDDSQLPKDRFSAERLKGVDSTLKIQPAKLEDSAVYLCASILEGEALETQYFGPGTRLLVL.

The gene calls are TRBV4-1 and TRBJ2-7, with TRBD1 as a possible D gene (6 bases). CDR1 is MGHRA, CDR2 YSYEKL, per germline. Trimming pared 3 bases from V and 2 bases from J, leaving 11 bases between. The CDR3 has 14 residues. The CDR3 region has the DNA TGCGCCAGCAGCCAGCGACAGGCGGCCTACGAGCAGTACTTC. Its protein is CASSQRQAAYEQYF.

In the case of this clone: Other DNA sequences in the sample encode the same CDR3. The J gene is TRBJ1-5, the V gene TRBV6-1; a possible D gene is TRBD1 (5 bases). Per germline, CDR1 MNHNS and CDR2 SASEGT. CDR3 length equals 15 residues. Between the trimmed V and J ends, which lost 3 bases and 5 bases, there was a span of 14 bases. The CDR3 DNA sequence: TGTGCCAGCAGTGAGGCGGGGGGGATACATCAGCCCCAGCATTTT. Translation: CASSEAGGIHQPQHF.

The rearrangement joins TRBV7-9 to TRBJ2-5; D is unresolved. The germline V and J ends were trimmed by 6 bases and 1 base, with 15 bases remaining between them. This CDR3 has 15 amino acids. Germline V CDR1 and CDR2: SEHNR, FQNEAQ (reference sequence). The CDR3 DNA follows: TGTGCCAGCAGTTCCTTCTTGGGCTCCCAAGAGACCCAGTACTTC. Its translation is CASSSFLGSQETQYF.

The chain recombines TRBV15 with TRBJ2-2; D not resolved. V shed 6 bases and J shed 4 bases, with 9 bases lying between them. The germline V gene encodes CDR1 LNHNV and CDR2 YYDKDF (reference sequence). This CDR3 is 13 amino acids long. This chain's CDR3 is CATRGFPTGELFF. CDR3 in DNA: TGTGCCACCAGGGGATTTCCCACCGGGGAGCTGTTTTTT.

The J gene is TRBJ1-1, the V gene TRBV19; unclear D gene. CDR1 is LNHDA, CDR2 SQIVND, per germline (reference sequence). Trimming left V 3 bases short and J 4 bases short, with 3 bases between. There are 11 residues in the CDR3. The CDR3 nucleotides read TGTGCCAGTAGTATGTCCACTGAAGCTTTCTTT. Its translation is CASSMSTEAFF.

This sequence joins TRBV29-1 and TRBJ2-1; the match to TRBD2 covers 9 bases. Germline V lookup: CDR1 SQVTM, CDR2 ANQGSEA. The J segment lost 7 bases and the V segment lost 7 bases, leaving 8 bases of the junction unmatched. The CDR3 runs 13 residues. CDR3 residues: CSARGSGRNEQFF. CDR3 nucleotide sequence: TGCAGCGCTCGTGGAAGCGGGAGGAATGAGCAGTTCTTC.

The gene calls are TRBV7-8 and TRBJ2-7; 8 bases line up with TRBD1. The CDR3 contains 14 residues. V dropped 5 bases and J dropped 0; count of bases not matched to a gene: 3. Germline values: CDR1 SGHVS, CDR2 FQNEAQ. The CDR3 spells CASSAGTGSYEQYF. DNA for the CDR3: TGTGCCAGCAGCGCCGGGACAGGCTCCTACGAGCAGTACTTC.

V and J are TRBV5-1 and TRBJ2-7; tentatively, D is TRBD1 or TRBD2 (5 bases each). The CDR3 consists of 15 residues. V lost 2 bases, J lost 3 bases, and 15 bases lay in between. The germline V gene encodes CDR1 SGHRS and CDR2 YFSETQ. CDR3 nucleotide sequence: TGCGCCAGCAGCTTTCAGGGAGCACGTGGCTACGAGCAGTACTTC. This gives the protein CASSFQGARGYEQYF.

Points on this clone: The same CDR3 is also encoded by other DNA sequences in this sample. This chain links TRBV5-1 with TRBJ1-2; possible D gene TRBD1, 5 bases. From germline, CDR1 is SGHRS and CDR2 YFSETQ. This CDR3 comprises 12 residues. Trimming cost V 2 bases and J 6 bases, with 8 bases left between them. As DNA, the CDR3 is TGCGCCAGCAGCTTACGGGGCGATGGCTACACCTTC. It codes for CASSLRGDGYTF.

This rearrangement joins TRBV5-1 to TRBJ1-3; TRBD1 matches 7 bases. J was trimmed by 0 bases and V by 4 bases; bases with no gene match: 4. The CDR3 consists of 15 residues. The germline gives CDR1 SGHRS, CDR2 YFSETQ. The CDR3 loop reads CASSEGQSSGNTIYF. In DNA, the CDR3 is TGCGCCAGCAGCGAGGGACAGAGCTCTGGAAACACCATATATTTT.

The V call is TRBV10-3, the J call TRBJ2-2; 9 positions agree with TRBD2. Germline-derived CDR1 and CDR2 are ENHRY and SYGVKD. This CDR3 comprises 15 residues. The V gene end was trimmed by 8 bases and the J gene end by 6 bases; junction bases not matched to a gene: 10. CDR3 DNA sequence: TGTGCCATCGGGTTGAGTAGCGGGAGCGCCGGGGAGCTGTTTTTT. Protein sequence: CAIGLSSGSAGELFF.

The chain combines TRBV9 with TRBJ2-6; the D is unclear. This CDR3 has 16 residues. CDR1 is SGDLS, CDR2 YYNGEE, per germline. V was clipped by 0 bases and J by 0 bases, with 7 bases between them. Here the CDR3 DNA reads TGTGCCAGCAGCGTAGATAGGCCCTCTGGGGCCAACGTCCTGACTTTC. This codes for CASSVDRPSGANVLTF.

The CDR3 nucleotides read TGTGCCAGCAGCGCCAGGGAGGGGCGTGAAAAACTGTTTTTT. Protein product: CASSAREGREKLFF. The chain links TRBV7-2 to TRBJ1-4, with a tentative D call TRBD1 (5 bases). V was cut by 5 bases and J by 7 bases, with 14 bases left in between. CDR3 length equals 14 residues. The V gene's germline CDR1 is SGHTA and CDR2 FQGNSA.

The chain carries TRBV28 and TRBJ2-7, with D maybe TRBD1 (6 bases). This CDR3 has 15 residues. The germline V gene encodes CDR1 MDHEN and CDR2 SYDVKM. V lost 3 bases to trimming and J lost 3 bases, with 15 bases between them. For the CDR3, the DNA is TGTGCCAGCAGTTTGACCGGGACACCCTTCTACGAGCAGTACTTC. Translated: CASSLTGTPFYEQYF.

V usage is TRBV5-5 and J usage is TRBJ2-7, with D unresolved. The CDR3 has 12 amino acids. Trimming cost V 4 bases and J 9 bases, with 14 bases left between them. Germline lookup yields CDR1 SGHKS and CDR2 YYEKEE (reference sequence). This CDR3 reads CASSLDLEGQYF. The CDR3 nucleotides are TGTGCCAGCAGCCTGGACCTCGAAGGGCAGTACTTC.